The text below deals with one T cell receptor beta chain. Antigen unknown. The germline V gene has CDR1 MGHDK and CDR2 SYGVNS. This CDR3 has 12 residues. Trimming took 4 bases from V and 8 from J, leaving 11 bases between them. This sample stems from a study of T cell repertoires in cytomegalovirus infection. Study at large: Through public TCR beta signatures, both CMV infection and matching HLA type were indicated.

In TCRdb, the reads were re-called with MiXCR into one record per CDR3 protein. The sample lists fewer than 1,000,000 distinct CDR3 sequences, around a third occurring once. Findings of the study overall: Dominant in the ex vivo response were TCR beta clonotypes restricted by HLA-C and specific for CMV.

The chain combines TRBV25-1 with TRBJ1-1; tentative D call: TRBD1 (5 bases). The source of this sequence is a human donor in good health (CMV status not recorded). Some clones in this sample may be carry-over from other donors' samples. The specimen comprised cultured CD8+ T cells from PBMCs, sampled from culture after CMV antigen stimulation. The chain's CDR3 is CASSVLAGEAFF. For the CDR3, the DNA is TGTGCCAGCAGTGTGTTGGCAGGGGAAGCTTTCTTT.